Below, 3 T cell receptor beta chains from the same sample are listed, as sequenced in a study of T cells in Graves' hyperthyroidism and ophthalmopathy. There were TCR beta CDR3 regions amplified from RNA transcripts. HTBI primers were employed in a first-round RT-PCR of the TCR CDR3. From the multiplex PCR reads, TCRdb called clonotypes with MiXCR, one entry per CDR3 protein. The top ten clones hold around 17% of a sample with about 530,000 distinct CDR3 sequences, 17% of them seen once. The sample taken for sequencing was blood. Every receptor here comes from a woman between 18 and 29 years old with Graves' ophthalmopathy.

This clonotype occurred a few times. The chain joins TRBV28 to TRBJ2-2, with TRBD2 matching over 7 bases. The V gene's germline CDR1 is MDHEN and CDR2 SYDVKM. CDR3 length equals 14 residues. Trimming at V came to 5 bases and at J to 3 bases, leaving 3 bases not matched to a gene. Here the CDR3 reads CASSSGMDTGELFF. For the CDR3, the DNA is TGTGCCAGCAGTAGCGGGATGGACACCGGGGAGCTGTTTTTT.

This clonotype showed up many times. The chain links TRBV3-1 to TRBJ1-6; 7 positions agree with TRBD1. Germline V gene lookup returns CDR1 LGHDT and CDR2 YNNKEL (reference sequence). The CDR3 has 13 amino acids. The V and J ends lost 8 bases and 6 bases, in that order; junction bases with no gene match: 4. DNA of the CDR3: TGTGCCAGCGGTAGGGACAGTAATTCACCCCTCCACTTT. This sequence encodes CASGRDSNSPLHF.

The chain has TRBV5-4 and TRBJ2-3; TRBD2 agrees at 7 bases. J gave up 5 bases and V 3 bases, and 18 bases lay outside the gene matches. CDR1 SGHNT and CDR2 YYREEE come from the germline V gene (reference sequence). The CDR3 runs 18 residues. CDR3 coding DNA: TGTGCCAGCAGCTCATCATCCTTTCTAGCGGAGGCGGGAGATACGCAGTATTTT. It codes for CASSSSSFLAEAGDTQYF.